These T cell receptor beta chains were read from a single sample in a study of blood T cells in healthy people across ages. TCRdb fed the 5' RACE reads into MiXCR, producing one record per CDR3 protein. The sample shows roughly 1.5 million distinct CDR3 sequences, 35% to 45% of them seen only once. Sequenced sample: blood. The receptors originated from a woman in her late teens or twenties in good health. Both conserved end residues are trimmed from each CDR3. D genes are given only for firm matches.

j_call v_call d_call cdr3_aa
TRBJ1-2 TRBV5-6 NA ASTSQDSYGYT
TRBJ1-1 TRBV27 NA ASSSVGPGFTEAF
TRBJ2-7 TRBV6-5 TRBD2 ASSYTTGGSYEQY
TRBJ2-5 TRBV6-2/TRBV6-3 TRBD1 ASSYPLGQRQETQY
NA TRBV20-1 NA SARDRAVSYEQY
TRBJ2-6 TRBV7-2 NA ASMPFRSGANVLT
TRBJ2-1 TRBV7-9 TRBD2 ASSAGRKNEQF
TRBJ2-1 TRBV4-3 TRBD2 ASSQGLAGEPHEQF
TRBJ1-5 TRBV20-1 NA SARVVRRNQPQH
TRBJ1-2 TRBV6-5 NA ASSYELAGGYT
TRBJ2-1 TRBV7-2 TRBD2 ASSFRGLAGLNEQF
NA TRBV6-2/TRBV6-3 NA ASIYLNSKNIQY
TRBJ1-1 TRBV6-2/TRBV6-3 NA ASSRPTTEAF
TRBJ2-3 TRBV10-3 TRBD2 AISAGLAGSTNTQY
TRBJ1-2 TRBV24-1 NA ATSPEPPFYGYT
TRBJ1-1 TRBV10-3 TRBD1 ATRTGGNTEAF
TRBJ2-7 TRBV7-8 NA ASSQPSGRSSYEQY
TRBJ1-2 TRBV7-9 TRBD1 ASSFPDRGGYGYT
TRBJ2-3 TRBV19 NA ASSIGPGSDTQY
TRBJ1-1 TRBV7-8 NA ASSSLTGTTEAF
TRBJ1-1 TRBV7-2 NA ASSRQPLNTEAF
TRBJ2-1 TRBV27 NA ASSPRDGTYNEQF
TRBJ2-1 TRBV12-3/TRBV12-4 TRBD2 ASSLATTSGSNEQF
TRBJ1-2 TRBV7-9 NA ASSVAGELLYGYT
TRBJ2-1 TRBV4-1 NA ASSQSVYEQF
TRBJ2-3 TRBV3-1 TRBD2 ASSLAGGPYTQY
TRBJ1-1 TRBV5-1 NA ASSLEQPDTEAF
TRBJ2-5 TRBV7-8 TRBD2 ASSTRLAPVETQY